This T cell receptor (beta chain) was identified during a study of cytomegalovirus exposure and HLA in healthy donors. 13 Jbeta primers and 60 Vbeta primers were used for the PCR. The assay was immunoSEQ multiplex PCR, and TCRdb's table has in-frame clones only and misses some. The table includes about 140,000 clones, roughly 75% detected once. This clone has only a few counts. Trimming pared 6 bases from V and 6 bases from J, leaving 8 bases between. This CDR3 has 11 amino acids. Germline V lookup: CDR1 LNHDA, CDR2 SQIVND (reference sequence). The specimen sequenced was PBMCs. This clonotype was sampled from a female donor in good health and CMV-seronegative. The J gene is TRBJ1-1, the V gene TRBV19, with D possibly matching TRBD1 (5 bases). In nucleotides, the CDR3 is TGTGCCAGTAGACGGACATCTGAAGCTTTCTTT. This codes for CASRRTSEAFF.